This T cell receptor (beta chain) emerged from a study of shared clonotypes between healthy human individuals. Broader study findings: A reduction in generation probabilities was seen for non-shared clonotypes relative to those shared by all four donors. A small donor pool kept down the genetic and exposure-history diversity that was represented. Clonotype sharing across donors was expected to vary with sequencing depth.

With respect to this clone: Its antigen is unknown.

Method: immunoSEQ multiplex PCR; TCRdb's copy keeps in-frame clones and lacks some. Of more than 2 million clones listed, around 95% are singletons. The ends lost 7 bases at V and 7 bases at J; junction bases unmatched: 15. CDR3 length: 16 amino acids. CDR1 is MDHEN and CDR2 is SYDVKM in the germline V gene. Cells designated naive CD8 were CD45RO-negative and were positively selected for CCR7, with terminally differentiated effector memory CD45RA+ cells excluded. The donor cohort consisted entirely of Caucasian adults residing in Nashville, Tennessee. The sequenced sample was naive CD8+ T cells from PBMCs. The chain employs TRBV28 and TRBJ2-1; 8 bases fit TRBD2. The source is a man between 18 and 29 years old in good health. Some clones in this sample may be carry-over from other donors' samples. The CDR3 sequence is CASTWERERIVNEQFF. The CDR3 bases are TGTGCCAGCACGTGGGAGCGGGAGCGCATAGTTAATGAGCAGTTCTTC.